A single sample gave rise to the 14 T cell receptor beta chains below, sequenced in a study of blood T cell repertoires in COVID-19. Clones were read by immunoSEQ multiplex PCR, and TCRdb kept only the in-frame ones, dropping some. The table shows roughly 58,000 clones, with 72% occurring only once. Sequences were obtained from PBMCs or T cells enriched from blood (not recorded which). The origin of the receptors is an older woman who had been exposed to COVID-19.

This clone was recorded a few times. This chain joins TRBV11-3 and TRBJ1-1, with D perhaps matching TRBD1 (5 bases). This CDR3 contains 15 residues. From germline, CDR1 is SGHNT and CDR2 YENEEA. With 5 bases removed from V and 2 bases from J, the gap between germline ends came to 15 bases. CDR3 sequence (DNA): TGTGCCAGCAGCCCCGCAGGGTCCGCCAACACTGAAGCTTTCTTT. It yields the protein CASSPAGSANTEAFF.

This chain links TRBV16 with TRBJ2-7, with 9 bases aligning to TRBD1. There are 13 residues in the CDR3. The V gene end was trimmed by 3 bases and the J gene end by 7 bases; junction bases not matched to a gene: 4. Germline CDR1 KGHSY, CDR2 FQNENV. This chain's CDR3 is CASSQDRGGEQYF. The CDR3 region has the DNA TGTGCCAGCAGCCAGGACAGGGGCGGAGAGCAGTACTTC. Full variable domain (missing parts from reference TRBV16 and TRBJ2-7): GEEVAQTPKHLVRGEGQKAKLYCAPIKGHSYVFWYQQVLKNEFKFLISFQNENVFDETGMPKERFSAKCLPNSPCSLEIQATKLEDSAVYFCASSQDRGGEQYFGPGTRLTVT.

The chain carries TRBV18 and TRBJ1-1, with D uncertain. This CDR3 is 16 amino acids long. Germline-derived CDR1 and CDR2 are KGHSH and LQKENI. The V end was cut by 2 bases, the J end by 3 bases, with 16 bases between. CDR3 sequence (DNA): TGTGCCAGCTCACCAGCGGGGAATCACGGTGACACTGAAGCTTTCTTT. Its protein product is CASSPAGNHGDTEAFF.

CDR3 bases: TGTGCCAGCAGCGCAGCAGGAGGATCCAATCAGCCCCAGCATTTT. Amino acids: CASSAAGGSNQPQHF. This chain uses TRBV9 with TRBJ1-5; D gene uncertain. CDR3 length: 15 amino acids. CDR1 and CDR2 (germline): SGDLS, YYNGEE. V was pared by 3 bases and J by 3 bases, with 13 bases between. The variable domain in full, with the rest retrieved from reference TRBV9 and TRBJ1-5, is DSGVTQTPKHLITATGQRVTLRCSPRSGDLSVYWYQQSLDQGLQFLIQYYNGEERAKGNILERFSAQQFPDLHSELNLSSLELGDSALYFCASSAAGGSNQPQHFGDGTRLSIL.

The chain employs TRBV27 and TRBJ1-5; TRBD1 is a possible D gene (5 bases). The V and J ends lost 2 bases and 2 bases respectively, with 22 bases between them. Germline V gives CDR1 MNHEY, CDR2 SMNVEV (reference sequence). This CDR3 region has 19 residues. DNA for the CDR3: TGTGCCAGCAGTTTAGCCCCCGGGGGAGTGGGGGGAGGCAATCAGCCCCAGCATTTT. Translated: CASSLAPGGVGGGNQPQHF.

This chain links TRBV7-9 with TRBJ2-3; maybe TRBD2 (6 bases). Germline CDR1 reads SEHNR; CDR2 reads FQNEAQ (reference sequence). CDR3 length equals 16 residues. The V end lost 3 bases, the J end lost 5 bases, and 18 bases lay between the germline ends. CDR3 region: CASSLGTQPTLDTQYF. CDR3 DNA: TGTGCCAGCAGCTTGGGGACTCAGCCTACGTTAGATACGCAGTATTTT.

The V and J genes are TRBV7-9 and TRBJ1-4; D is unresolved. CDR1 SEHNR and CDR2 FQNEAQ come from the germline V gene (reference sequence). V was shortened by 1 base and J by 7 bases, with 13 bases between the two germline ends. CDR3 size: 15 residues. CDR3 in amino acids: CASSLVRGGSEKLFF. The CDR3 DNA follows: TGTGCCAGCAGCTTAGTCCGGGGAGGTTCTGAAAAACTGTTTTTT.

This clone was counted a few times. In DNA form, the CDR3 reads TGTGCCACCCAAAACAGGCTGGGCGCCGAGCAGTACTTC. Translated, it gives CATQNRLGAEQYF. The gene calls are TRBV19 and TRBJ2-7, with D maybe TRBD1 (5 bases). CDR1 LNHDA and CDR2 SQIVND come from the germline V gene (reference sequence). The CDR3 is 13 amino acids. The germline V and J ends were trimmed by 10 bases and 6 bases, with 19 bases remaining between them.

This chain connects TRBV7-9 to TRBJ2-1, with 10 bases fitting TRBD2. The CDR3 is 15 amino acids. Germline values: CDR1 SEHNR, CDR2 FQNEAQ (reference sequence). V shed 5 bases, J shed 1 base, and the junction held 2 bases outside the gene matches. As DNA, the CDR3 is TGTGCCAGCAGCCTTAGCGGGGGGTCCTACAATGAGCAGTTCTTC. It translates to CASSLSGGSYNEQFF. The full variable domain, its missing parts supplied by reference TRBV7-9 and TRBJ2-1, is DTGVSQNPRHKITKRGQNVTFRCDPISEHNRLYWYRQTLGQGPEFLTYFQNEAQLEKSRLLSDRFSAERPKGSFSTLEIQRTEQGDSAMYLCASSLSGGSYNEQFFGPGTRLTVL.

V gene TRBV19 combines with J gene TRBJ1-1; 8 positions match TRBD1. Germline CDR1 is LNHDA and CDR2 is SQIVND (reference sequence). V dropped 6 bases and J dropped 5; count of bases not matched to a gene: 8. The CDR3 is made up of 14 amino acids. The CDR3 DNA follows: TGTGCCAGTAGACCCCGACAGGGGTTTACTGAAGCTTTCTTT. As protein: CASRPRQGFTEAFF.

This chain joins TRBV19 and TRBJ1-1; D is perhaps TRBD1 (5 bases). The CDR3 is made up of 13 amino acids. V dropped 6 bases and J dropped 8 bases, with 16 bases sitting between them. From germline, CDR1 is LNHDA and CDR2 SQIVND (reference sequence). The CDR3 nucleotides read TGTGCCAGTAGGGCCCTAAAGGGGAACGAAGCTTTCTTT. This sequence encodes CASRALKGNEAFF.

V and J are TRBV5-4 and TRBJ2-5, with TRBD2 matching 8 bases. V lost 5 bases to trimming and J lost 4 bases; unmatched junction nucleotides: 4. This CDR3 is built from 13 residues. CDR1 and CDR2 from the germline V gene are SGHNT and YYREEE (reference sequence). CDR3 nucleotide sequence: TGTGCCAGCAGTGAGCGGGAGTTAGAGACCCAGTACTTC. Protein: CASSERELETQYF.

This clone has more than one count but fewer than ten. The chain uses TRBV3-1 (or the pseudogene TRBV3-2) and TRBJ1-5; 8 bases map to TRBD1. CDR1 LGHDT and CDR2 YNNKEL come from the germline V gene (reference sequence). The CDR3 sequence is 15 residues long. V shed 4 bases and J 5 bases; nucleotides not matched to a gene: 7. CDR3 loop: CASSRGQGGYQPQHF. Here the CDR3 DNA reads TGTGCCAGCAGCCGTGGACAGGGCGGCTATCAGCCCCAGCATTTT.

V is TRBV18 and J is TRBJ1-2, with TRBD1 as a possible D gene (6 bases). The CDR3 runs to 16 residues. Per the germline V gene, CDR1 is KGHSH and CDR2 is LQKENI. The V gene lost 2 bases and the J gene lost 7 bases, with 20 bases spanning the gap. As DNA, the CDR3 is TGTGCCAGCTCACCATTAGATATTTCGCCAGGGGTTGGCTACACCTTC. This codes for CASSPLDISPGVGYTF.